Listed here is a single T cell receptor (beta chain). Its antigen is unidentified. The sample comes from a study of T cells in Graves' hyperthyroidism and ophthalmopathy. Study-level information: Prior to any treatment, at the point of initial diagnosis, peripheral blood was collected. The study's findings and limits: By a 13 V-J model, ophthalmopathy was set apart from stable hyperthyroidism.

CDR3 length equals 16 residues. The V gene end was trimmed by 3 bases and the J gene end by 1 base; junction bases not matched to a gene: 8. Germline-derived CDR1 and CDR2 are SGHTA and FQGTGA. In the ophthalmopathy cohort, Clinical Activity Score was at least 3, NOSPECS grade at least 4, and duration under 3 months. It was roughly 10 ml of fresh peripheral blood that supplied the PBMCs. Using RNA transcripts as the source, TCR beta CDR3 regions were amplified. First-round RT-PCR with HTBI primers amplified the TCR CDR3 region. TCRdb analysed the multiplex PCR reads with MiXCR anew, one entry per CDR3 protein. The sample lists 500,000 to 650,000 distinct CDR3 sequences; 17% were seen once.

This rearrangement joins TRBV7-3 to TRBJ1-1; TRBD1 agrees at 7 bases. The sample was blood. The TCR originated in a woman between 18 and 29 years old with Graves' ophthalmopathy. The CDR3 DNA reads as TGTGCCAGCAGCTTTAAGGGCACAGGGGCGAACACTGAAGCTTTCTTT. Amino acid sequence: CASSFKGTGANTEAFF.